The 15 T cell receptor beta chains below come from one sample, sequenced in a study of blood T cells in healthy people across ages. For the second PCR, which ran for roughly 6 to 12 cycles, a sample-barcoded 5' primer and a J-beta primer mix were used. MiXCR, applied by TCRdb to the 5' RACE reads, yields one record per CDR3 protein. The sample records some 1.5 million distinct CDR3 sequences, 28% being singletons. Sequenced: blood. These receptors came from a woman in her thirties in good health.

This clonotype was detected a few times. The chain links TRBV5-5 to TRBJ2-3; weak D call: TRBD2 (5 bases). This CDR3 comprises 15 residues. Germline V gives CDR1 SGHKS, CDR2 YYEKEE (reference sequence). The V and J ends lost 5 bases and 2 bases respectively, with 15 bases between them. The DNA of the CDR3 is TGTGCCAGCAGTCGGGAACAAAGAACCACAGATACGCAGTATTTT. Protein product: CASSREQRTTDTQYF.

Only a few counts were recorded for this clonotype. The rearrangement joins TRBV2 to TRBJ2-7; 9 bases fit TRBD2. The CDR3 runs to 17 residues. The V gene's germline CDR1 is SNHLY and CDR2 FYNNEI. After removal of 1 base from V and 4 bases from J, the junction contained 11 bases not matched to a gene. CDR3 residues: CASSEGRSRLAAYEQYF. The CDR3 coding sequence is TGTGCCAGCAGTGAAGGGAGGTCGAGACTAGCGGCGTACGAGCAGTACTTC.

The chain couples TRBV29-1 to TRBJ1-2; perhaps TRBD1 as D (5 bases). Trimming pared 1 base from V and 5 bases from J, leaving 11 bases between. Germline V gene sequence: CDR1 SQVTM, CDR2 ANQGSEA. There are 13 residues in the CDR3. The CDR3 DNA is TGCAGCGTTGAAGGTGACAGTACTTATGGCTACACCTTC. Translated: CSVEGDSTYGYTF.

A word on this clonotype: Without the conserved terminal phenylalanine or tryptophan, this CDR3 likely stems from a read error. The chain uses TRBV27 and TRBJ2-4, with 7 nucleotides matching TRBD1. The J call may be faulty, since TRBJ2-7 better matches the DNA end. Per the germline V gene, CDR1 is MNHEY and CDR2 is SMNVEV (reference sequence). The CDR3 consists of 14 residues. The DNA for the CDR3 is TGTGCCAGCAGTCGGACAGGTCTTCCCTACGAGCAGTACTCC. This sequence encodes CASSRTGLPYEQYS.

CDR3 protein: CASSGTGKPQNYGYTF. As DNA, the CDR3 is TGTGCCAGCAGCGGGACAGGAAAACCTCAGAACTATGGCTACACCTTC. The chain couples TRBV2 to TRBJ1-2, with 8 bases fitting TRBD1. Trimming cost V 6 bases and J 2 bases; bases outside gene matches: 11. The CDR3 runs to 16 residues. The germline V gene has CDR1 SNHLY and CDR2 FYNNEI.

The CDR3 DNA follows: TGTGCCAGCACAGGACTAGCGGGAGAAAATGAGCAGTTCTTC. The encoded protein is CASTGLAGENEQFF. The chain employs TRBV6-6 and TRBJ2-1; 13 bases fit TRBD2. The germline gives CDR1 MNHNY, CDR2 SVGAGI (reference sequence). The CDR3 is 14 amino acids. V lost 7 bases, J lost 7 bases, and 4 bases stayed unmatched.

This chain links TRBV7-9 with TRBJ2-7; D might be TRBD1 (5 bases). V dropped 2 bases and J dropped 3 bases, with 11 bases sitting between them. The length of the CDR3 is 14 residues. CDR1 SEHNR and CDR2 FQNEAQ come from the germline V gene (reference sequence). CDR3 in amino acids: CASSLPVQGYEQYF. CDR3 coding DNA: TGTGCCAGCAGCTTACCAGTTCAGGGCTACGAGCAGTACTTC.

The chain has TRBV29-1 and TRBJ2-1; a possible D gene is TRBD1 (5 bases). The CDR3 has 16 residues. V was pared by 7 bases and J by 0 bases, with 19 bases between. The germline gives CDR1 SQVTM, CDR2 ANQGSEA. CDR3 coding DNA: TGCAGCGCTACGACAGCCTCCGAAAGCTCCTACAATGAGCAGTTCTTC. It encodes CSATTASESSYNEQFF.

This clonotype was detected only a few times. This chain links TRBV12-5 with TRBJ2-1, with a weak D call TRBD1 (5 bases). Per the germline V gene, CDR1 is LGHNT and CDR2 is FRNRAP. Trimming took off 3 bases at V and 9 bases at J, with 15 bases between the two ends. CDR3 length equals 14 residues. CDR3 sequence reads: CASGLTGRSIEQFF. The CDR3 DNA reads as TGTGCTAGTGGTTTAACAGGACGTTCTATTGAGCAGTTCTTC.

This clonotype appeared a few times. The chain couples TRBV6-5 to TRBJ2-2, with D unresolved. Trimming left V 0 bases short and J 1 base short, with 15 bases between. Germline values: CDR1 MNHEY, CDR2 SVGAGI. The CDR3 runs to 18 residues. CDR3: CASSYSNIAALNTGELFF. CDR3 nucleotides: TGTGCCAGCAGTTACTCGAATATTGCAGCCCTGAACACCGGGGAGCTGTTTTTT.

This clonotype was detected a few times. The rearrangement uses TRBV27 and TRBJ2-1, with TRBD2 identical over 8 bases. With 3 bases clipped from V and 3 bases from J, the junction kept 4 bases outside the gene matches. CDR3 length: 15 residues. Germline assignment: CDR1 MNHEY and CDR2 SMNVEV (reference sequence). CDR3 region: CASSLYLAGYNEQFF. The CDR3 DNA follows: TGTGCCAGCAGTTTGTATCTAGCGGGCTACAATGAGCAGTTCTTC.

The chain uses TRBV7-6 and TRBJ2-5; D may be TRBD2 (5 bases). The J call may be faulty, since TRBJ2-7 better matches the DNA end. The CDR3 sequence is 15 residues long. CDR1 and CDR2 (germline): SGHVS, FNYEAQ. CDR3 region: CASSPRNGGHCEQYF. In nucleotides, the CDR3 is TGTGCCAGCAGCCCCCGAAATGGCGGGCATTGCGAGCAGTACTTC.

This clonotype was seen many times. The chain employs TRBV7-9 and TRBJ2-1; perhaps TRBD2 as D (7 bases). V was clipped by 8 bases and J by 0 bases, with 14 bases between them. CDR1 is SEHNR, CDR2 FQNEAQ, per germline (reference sequence). The CDR3 has 15 amino acids. The CDR3: CASAPGGRSYNEQFF. In nucleotides, the CDR3 is TGTGCCAGCGCTCCCGGGGGGCGCTCCTACAATGAGCAGTTCTTC. The whole variable domain, remainder taken from reference TRBV7-9 and TRBJ2-1, is DTGVSQNPRHKITKRGQNVTFRCDPISEHNRLYWYRQTLGQGPEFLTYFQNEAQLEKSRLLSDRFSAERPKGSFSTLEIQRTEQGDSAMYLCASAPGGRSYNEQFFGPGTRLTVL.

This clonotype was observed a few times. The chain joins TRBV7-9 to TRBJ1-1, with 10 bases matching TRBD1. The CDR3 totals 16 residues. The ends lost 5 bases at V and 7 bases at J; junction bases unmatched: 13. Germline values: CDR1 SEHNR, CDR2 FQNEAQ (reference sequence). Here the CDR3 reads CASSTRQGADDGEAFF. The CDR3 nucleotides are TGTGCCAGCAGCACTCGACAGGGGGCAGATGACGGTGAAGCTTTCTTT.

The genes are TRBV29-1 and TRBJ2-7, with D perhaps TRBD2 (6 bases). This CDR3 has 14 residues. CDR1 and CDR2 from the germline V gene are SQVTM and ANQGSEA. Trimming removed 0 bases at V and 2 bases at J, with 11 bases between. The CDR3 nucleotides are TGCAGCGTTGAAGAGGGGGGTGGACCCTACGAGCAGTACTTC. It encodes CSVEEGGGPYEQYF.